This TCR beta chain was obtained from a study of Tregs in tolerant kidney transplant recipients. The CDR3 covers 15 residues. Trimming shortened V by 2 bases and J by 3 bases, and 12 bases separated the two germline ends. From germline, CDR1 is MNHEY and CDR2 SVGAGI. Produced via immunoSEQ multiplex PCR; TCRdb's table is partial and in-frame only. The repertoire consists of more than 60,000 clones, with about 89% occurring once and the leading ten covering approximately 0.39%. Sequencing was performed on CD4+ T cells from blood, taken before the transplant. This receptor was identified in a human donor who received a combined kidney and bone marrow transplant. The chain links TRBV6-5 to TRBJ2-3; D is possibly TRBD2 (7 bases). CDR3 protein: CASSYGKGGTDTQYF. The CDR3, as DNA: TGTGCCAGCAGTTACGGGAAGGGGGGGACAGATACGCAGTATTTT.